This is a list of T cell receptor beta chains from one sample in a study of blood T cells in healthy people across ages. One entry per CDR3 protein, called by TCRdb with MiXCR from the 5' RACE reads. The sample has approximately 1.5 million distinct CDR3 sequences; approximately 43% are singletons. Source material: blood. The receptors were sampled from a woman aged 18-30 years in good health. Both conserved end residues are part of each CDR3. A D gene is named only where the DNA matches it firmly. Some rows mark clone size as missing; the rest say once, few, many or name a class of expanded clone.

TRBD1	-	TRBV13	TRBJ1-1	CASSYRQGQAFF	TGTGCCAGCAGCTACCGACAGGGCCAAGCTTTCTTT
-	-	TRBV2	TRBJ1-2	CASSAVGEYGYTF	TGTGCCAGCAGTGCAGTCGGGGAATATGGCTACACCTTC
-	few	TRBV4-1	TRBJ1-5	CASSQVQGPQPQHF	TGCGCCAGCAGCCAAGTCCAGGGACCTCAGCCCCAGCATTTT
-	-	TRBV4-3	TRBJ2-1	CASSSTISGYNEQFF	TGCGCCAGCAGCTCGACCATCAGCGGTTACAATGAGCAGTTCTTC
-	-	TRBV28	TRBJ1-1	CASSFGTRQAFF	TGTGCCAGCAGCTTCGGGACCCGACAGGCTTTCTTT
TRBD2	few	TRBV9	TRBJ2-1	CASSAGGLAGSYNEQFF	TGTGCCAGCAGCGCGGGAGGGCTAGCGGGCTCCTACAATGAGCAGTTCTTC
-	few	TRBV6-5	TRBJ1-1	CASSASGTMNTEAFF	TGTGCCAGCAGTGCGTCCGGGACAATGAACACTGAAGCTTTCTTT
-	-	TRBV6-1	TRBJ2-1	CASADFPEQFF	TGTGCCAGCGCGGACTTTCCTGAGCAGTTCTTC
-	-	TRBV7-2	TRBJ2-5	CASSMRVQETQYF	TGTGCCAGCAGCATGAGGGTACAAGAGACCCAGTACTTC
TRBD2	-	TRBV6-1	TRBJ2-1	CASSDGLAGFKEQFF	TGTGCCAGCAGTGATGGACTAGCGGGGTTCAAGGAGCAGTTCTTC
TRBD2	-	TRBV12-3/TRBV12-4	TRBJ2-3	CASTQVIAGADTQYF	TGTGCCAGCACCCAAGTGATAGCGGGGGCAGATACGCAGTATTTT
TRBD1	-	TRBV12-3/TRBV12-4	TRBJ1-4	CASSSSTGGRTNEKLFF	TGTGCCAGCAGTTCGTCGACAGGGGGCAGAACTAATGAAAAACTGTTTTTT
-	-	TRBV18	TRBJ1-6	CASSPQGGRSNSPLHF	TGTGCCAGCTCACCACAGGGAGGACGGAGTAATTCACCCCTCCACTTT
TRBD1	few	TRBV29-1	TRBJ2-5	CSVETRQDRDATQYF	TGCAGCGTTGAAACGCGGCAGGACAGGGATGCGACCCAGTACTTC
-	-	TRBV2	TRBJ2-7	CATIIASYEQYF	TGTGCCACCATAATCGCCTCCTACGAGCAGTACTTC
-	many	TRBV7-9	TRBJ2-1	CASSFSHNEQFF	TGTGCCAGCAGCTTTTCCCACAATGAGCAGTTCTTC
-	few	TRBV7-2	TRBJ2-7	CASSLRHLSYEQYF	TGTGCCAGCAGCTTAAGGCACCTGTCTTACGAGCAGTACTTC
-	-	TRBV6-2/TRBV6-3	TRBJ2-7	CASSYRHSYEQYF	TGTGCCAGCAGTTACCGCCATAGCTACGAGCAGTACTTC
TRBD2	-	TRBV20-1	TRBJ2-7	CSARDSGSPYNEQYF	TGCAGTGCTAGAGATAGCGGGAGCCCCTACAATGAGCAGTACTTC
TRBD1	-	TRBV29-1	TRBJ1-2	CSVETGGGHGYTF	TGCAGCGTTGAAACAGGGGGCGGACATGGCTACACCTTC
-	-	TRBV24-1	TRBJ2-5	CATSDAGQTLNNEKYF	TGTGCCACCAGTGATGCGGGACAGACCTTAAACAATGAGAAGTACTTC
-	-	TRBV7-2	TRBJ2-4	CASSLDPMAIQYF	TGTGCCAGCAGCTTAGATCCGATGGCCATTCAGTACTTC
TRBD2	-	TRBV24-1	TRBJ2-1	CATGTSGRVEQFF	TGTGCCACCGGGACTAGCGGGAGAGTTGAGCAGTTCTTC
-	few	TRBV9	TRBJ2-1	CASSVAGNYRTRGSYNEQFF	TGTGCCAGCAGCGTAGCTGGAAACTACCGTACCCGGGGCTCCTACAATGAGCAGTTCTTC
-	-	TRBV6-5	TRBJ2-7	CASSPDWGISSYEQYF	TGTGCCAGCAGCCCCGACTGGGGGATTAGCTCCTACGAGCAGTACTTC
-	few	TRBV20-1	TRBJ1-5	CSARVGNSNQPQHF	TGCAGTGCTAGAGTTGGAAATAGCAATCAGCCCCAGCATTTT
-	-	TRBV12-3/TRBV12-4	TRBJ2-1	CASSKAGRYGNEQFF	TGTGCCAGCAGTAAAGCAGGGAGGTACGGCAATGAGCAGTTCTTC
-	-	TRBV27	TRBJ1-2	CASSLWAVGFGGYTF	TGTGCCAGCAGTTTATGGGCGGTGGGATTTGGAGGCTACACCTTC
-	few	TRBV24-1	TRBJ2-5	CATSDSAGETQYF	TGTGCCACCAGTGATTCAGCCGGGGAGACCCAGTACTTC
TRBD1	-	TRBV20-1	TRBJ2-1	CSAWKGTGGDEQFF	TGCAGTGCTTGGAAGGGGACAGGGGGTGATGAGCAGTTCTTC
TRBD1	-	TRBV13	TRBJ2-7	CASSEGGQALSYEQYF	TGTGCCAGCAGCGAGGGGGGACAGGCTTTAAGCTACGAGCAGTACTTC
-	-	TRBV4-1	TRBJ1-5	CASSQDGGEGHQPQHF	TGCGCCAGCAGCCAAGATGGGGGCGAGGGGCATCAGCCCCAGCATTTT
TRBD1	few	TRBV27	TRBJ2-3	CAIGQGVTDTQYF	TGTGCCATCGGACAGGGAGTAACAGATACGCAGTATTTT
TRBD1	-	TRBV24-1	TRBJ1-2	CATSDTGQGNYGYTF	TGTGCCACCAGTGACACCGGACAGGGGAACTATGGCTACACCTTC
-	few	TRBV6-1	TRBJ2-6	CASSGPRERSGANVLTF	TGTGCCAGCAGTGGACCGCGTGAAAGATCTGGGGCCAACGTCCTGACTTTC
-	-	TRBV7-2	TRBJ2-7	CASSLTPASPYEQYF	TGTGCCAGCAGCTTAACCCCAGCGTCTCCCTACGAGCAGTACTTC
-	-	TRBV24-1	TRBJ2-3	CATSDPGRPGDTQYF	TGTGCCACCAGTGACCCTGGACGGCCCGGGGATACGCAGTATTTT
TRBD1	-	TRBV29-1	TRBJ2-3	CSVEGMDRGRADTQYF	TGCAGCGTTGAAGGGATGGACAGGGGGCGCGCAGATACGCAGTATTTT
TRBD2	few	TRBV20-1	TRBJ2-2	CSASDLAANTGELFF	TGCAGTGCTAGTGACCTAGCGGCGAACACCGGGGAGCTGTTTTTT
TRBD2	few	TRBV7-2	TRBJ2-7	CASSFSGRGYEQYF	TGTGCCAGCAGCTTTAGCGGGAGGGGTTACGAGCAGTACTTC